This entry is about one TCR beta chain. Its antigen remains unidentified. Stated time point: persistent/refractory GD, antithyroid drugs over 5 years with positive TRAb. Scientists built the TCR library using RNA that was extracted from PBMCs. It was by American Thyroid Association guidelines that Graves' disease was diagnosed. Germline trimming cut 2 bases from V and 7 bases from J; bases unmatched to any gene: 4. In germline, CDR1 is MNHEY, CDR2 SMNVEV (reference sequence). The CDR3 spans 15 residues. This entry is derived from a study of regulatory T cells in long-lasting Graves disease. Across the whole study: Disease was considered persistent Graves' disease after over 5 years of antithyroid drugs (with positive TSH receptor antibodies). Findings of the study overall: There was favoring of TRBV28, TRBJ1-2 and TRBJ2-5 in persistent disease.

Sequencing libraries for TCR beta were prepared with iRepertoire HTBI primers and Arm-PCR of CDR3 regions. TCRdb re-called the multiplex PCR reads through MiXCR, storing one row per CDR3 protein. The sample lists approximately 400,000 distinct CDR3 sequences; around a quarter were seen once. The clonotype originates from a female donor with Graves disease. The chain couples TRBV27 to TRBJ1-5; 11 bases are a match to TRBD1. Specimen: peripheral blood mononuclear cells (PBMCs), collected when the disease was refractory, from a patient treated with antithyroid drugs. CDR3 protein: CASSLMGQGDQPQHF. In DNA, the CDR3 is TGTGCCAGCAGTTTAATGGGACAGGGGGACCAGCCCCAGCATTTT.